This T cell receptor beta chain was sequenced for a study of T cells in Graves' hyperthyroidism and ophthalmopathy. Study-wide findings and caveats: Ophthalmopathy was distinguished from stable hyperthyroidism by 13 V-J signatures.

From RNA transcripts, TCR beta CDR3 regions were amplified. RT-PCR in the first round (using the HTBI primer set) targeted the TCR CDR3. Each CDR3 protein is one row after TCRdb ran MiXCR on the multiplex PCR reads. Here the sample spans more than 450,000 distinct CDR3 sequences, just under 20% being singletons. V lost 4 bases and J lost 8; bases outside the gene matches: 9. Germline V gene sequence: CDR1 SGHAT, CDR2 FQNNGV. The CDR3 is 15 residues long. At least ten counts were recorded for this clonotype. Its antigen is not known. Input material: blood. The gene calls are TRBV11-2 and TRBJ1-2; 11 bases fit TRBD1. The sequence derives from a man aged 40-49 years with Graves' ophthalmopathy. Written as DNA, the CDR3 is TGTGCCAGCAGCTCATCCCGGGACAGGGGGTTAGGCTACACCTTC. It yields the protein CASSSSRDRGLGYTF.